This T cell receptor (beta chain) was retrieved from a study of blood T cells in healthy people across ages (dated by TCRdb to the mid-2010s). Background for the entire study: Template switching captured roughly one uniquely barcoded TCR beta cDNA molecule per two T cells in model experiments. The study measured age-related changes in TCR beta repertoire diversity using deep sequencing normalized with unique cDNA molecular identifiers. Four age groups were formed from the donors: young (average around 15 years), middle-aged (approximately 39), aged (62) and long-lived (more than 75). The study analyzed two additional independent replicas of 1 million unique cDNA reads from the same blood draw for two donors, one aged 18 to 29 and one aged 80 or older.

A few counts support this clonotype. Its antigen is currently not known. No much larger clonotype is one base removed from it; base qualities were not supplied. The germline V gene gives CDR1 as LGHNT and CDR2 as FRNRAP. From its cysteine to its phenylalanine, the CDR3 spans 13 amino acids. Kept here is only the CDR3 DNA, which spans 39 bases and is read in frame from base 1. The library was built by means of 5' RACE. The data were produced on an Illumina HiSeq 2500. A second PCR of roughly 6 to 12 cycles was performed with a sample-barcoded 5' primer and a J-beta primer mix. A unique molecular identifier was introduced onto each TCR beta cDNA molecule by a template-switch 5' adaptor carrying 12 random nucleotides. At least 2.5 million CDR3-containing paired-end reads were obtained from each sample. First-strand cDNA synthesis was performed from all RNA using the Mint cDNA synthesis kit, with priming by a TRBC-specific oligonucleotide. Following uracil-DNA glycosylase treatment, all cDNA underwent a first 18-cycle PCR with the universal primers M1SS and BC2_uni_R. As for how the authors treated the data: For normalization, 1 million high-quality reads, each with a distinct molecular identifier, were randomly selected from each sample. Instead of being binned into consensus sequences, reads with shared molecular identifiers were discarded. CDR3 identification, clonotype clustering and error correction used MiTCR with a Q25 quality threshold and the strictest error-elimination algorithm. A nonparametric unseen species model using Euler transformation provided a lower-bound estimate of total TCR beta diversity. TCRdb cleaned the public reads at Q25 with fastp, built clones with MiXCR and kept in-frame beta chains. When rows share a CDR3 protein, they turn into one entry using the most common DNA and genes. These V and J calls are TCRdb output, not the study's own analysis. The sample table lists 750,000 or so distinct CDR3 sequences, 20% to 25% of them with a count of one. Under 9.5% of the sample is in the top ten clones.

The research as a whole found: Observed TCR beta diversity correlated strongly with the percentage of naive T cells measured by flow cytometry. Because donor CMV infection status was unknown, age-related changes in expanded clonotypes were potentially confounded. Observed TCR beta diversity per million T cells fell roughly linearly with age, and a significant reduction was already apparent by age about 36. Conclusive comparison of naive and antigen-experienced compartments was prevented by the profiling of bulk unsorted PBMCs. Estimates of total diversity from one million sequenced T cells were regarded as lower bounds and underestimates. Compared with the aged group, the long-lived group had more naive CD4+ T cells, fewer expanded clones and increased TCR diversity, a pattern suggesting age selection.

Donors were around 37 systemically healthy Caucasian individuals from Russia aged roughly 6 to 95 years. Each donor gave approximately 9.3 milliliters of peripheral blood, collected into EDTA-treated Vacutainer tubes. Ficoll-Paque density-gradient centrifugation was used to isolate PBMCs, with at least 7 million per sample. Trizol reagent was used to extract total RNA from the PBMCs, yielding at least 5 micrograms per sample. The percentages of naive CD45RAhigh/CD27high T cells were determined by flow cytometry on a PBMC aliquot from every donor. The same sample was also used in a study of T cells of mothers and their children. From that second study: Donors were nine systemically healthy Caucasian individuals: three mothers and their six children. cDNA synthesis consumed the entire amount of extracted RNA, loaded at approximately 1.4 ug RNA in each 15 ul reaction. In the second PCR, sample barcodes and 2-4 random nucleotides were introduced via the M1S primer. More than 8 million TCR beta CDR3 reads were obtained from each mother, and about 3 million reads were obtained from each child. Thymic selection similarly shapes TCR recombination output in related and unrelated pairs, with minor effect from inherited differences. Normalized repertoire overlap was always found to be slightly, but never significantly, higher in related mother-child pairs than in unrelated mother-child pairs. Persistent microchimeric T cell clones were not detected, at a sensitivity of approximately 93 clones per million clonotypes. The study used deep NGS to compare TCR beta repertoires of mothers and children, seeking features distinguishing related mother-child pairs from unrelated individuals. The mean age was 40 +/- 4 years for the mothers and around 10 +/- 4 years for the children. After adapters were ligated using NEBNext reagents, the libraries underwent 100+100 nt paired-end sequencing on an Illumina HiSeq 2000. To prevent cross-contamination, the mother and child libraries were prepared one month apart and sequenced in separate runs. Between roughly 450,000 and 2,000,000 distinct TCR beta clonotypes were identified per donor. Naive TCR beta clonotypes were estimated from low-frequency clonotypes matched to each donor's FACS-determined naive share, without sorting.

The TCR was taken from a boy between 10 and 17 years old in good health. The V and J genes are TRBV12-5 and TRBJ2-5; the D gene is unclear. The end of the DNA fits TRBJ2-7 better, so the J call may be wrong. The specimen was blood. The DNA sequence is TGTGCTAGTGGTTTGGGGGTTATCTACGAGCAGTACTTC. Its product reads: CASGLGVIYEQYF.